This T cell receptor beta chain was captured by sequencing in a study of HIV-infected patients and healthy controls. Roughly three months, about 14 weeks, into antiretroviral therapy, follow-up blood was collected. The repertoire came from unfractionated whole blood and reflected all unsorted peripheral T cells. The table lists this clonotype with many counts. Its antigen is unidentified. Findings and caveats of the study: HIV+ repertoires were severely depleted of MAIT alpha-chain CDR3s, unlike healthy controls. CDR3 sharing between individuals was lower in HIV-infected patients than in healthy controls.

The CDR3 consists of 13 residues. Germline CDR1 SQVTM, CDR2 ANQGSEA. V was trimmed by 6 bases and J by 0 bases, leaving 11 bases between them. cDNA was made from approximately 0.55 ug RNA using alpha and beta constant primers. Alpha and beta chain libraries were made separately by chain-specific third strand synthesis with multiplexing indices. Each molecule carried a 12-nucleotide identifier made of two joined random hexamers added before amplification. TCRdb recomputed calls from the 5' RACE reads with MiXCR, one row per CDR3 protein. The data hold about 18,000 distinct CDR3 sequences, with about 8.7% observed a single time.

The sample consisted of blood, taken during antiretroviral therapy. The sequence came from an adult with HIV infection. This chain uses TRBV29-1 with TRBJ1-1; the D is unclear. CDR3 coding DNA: TGCAGCGTCGGCACACCGTTGAACACTGAAGCTTTCTTT. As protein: CSVGTPLNTEAFF.